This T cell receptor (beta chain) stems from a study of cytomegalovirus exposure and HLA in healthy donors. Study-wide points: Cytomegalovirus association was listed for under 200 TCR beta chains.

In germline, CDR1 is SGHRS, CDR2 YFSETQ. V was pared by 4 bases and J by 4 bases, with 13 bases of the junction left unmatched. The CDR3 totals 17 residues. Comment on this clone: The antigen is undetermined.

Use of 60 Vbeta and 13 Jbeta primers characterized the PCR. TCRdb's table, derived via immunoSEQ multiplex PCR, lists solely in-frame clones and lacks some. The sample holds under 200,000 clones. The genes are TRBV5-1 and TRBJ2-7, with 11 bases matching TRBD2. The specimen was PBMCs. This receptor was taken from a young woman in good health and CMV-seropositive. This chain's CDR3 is CASSLRASGGTGYEQYF. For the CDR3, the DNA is TGCGCCAGCAGCCTGAGGGCTAGCGGGGGGACTGGATACGAGCAGTACTTC.